The clone carrying this TCR beta chain occurred a few times. Time point defined: persistent/refractory GD, antithyroid drugs over 5 years with positive TRAb. Isolated PBMC RNA provided the starting material for the TCR library. TCR beta libraries were built with iRepertoire HTBI primers and Arm-PCR of CDR3 regions. TCRdb itself ran the multiplex PCR reads through MiXCR, one entry per CDR3 protein. This sample yields some 450,000 distinct CDR3 sequences, of which around 24% are seen a single time; over 25% belongs to the top ten. This sample stems from a study of regulatory T cells in long-lasting Graves disease. In the study overall: Persistent Graves' disease required over 5 years of antithyroid drugs and positive TSH receptor antibodies.

Deletions cut 2 bases from V and 11 bases from J, with 16 bases between. CDR1 DFQATT and CDR2 SNEGSKA come from the germline V gene (reference sequence). This CDR3 is built from 14 residues. Sequencing used peripheral blood mononuclear cells (PBMCs), obtained when the disease was refractory, from a patient treated with antithyroid drugs. The origin of this receptor is a female donor with Graves disease. J is TRBJ1-6 and V is TRBV20-1; D is unresolved. This CDR3 reads CSARSTPGTAPLHF. The CDR3 coding sequence is TGCAGTGCTAGATCGACACCGGGTACGGCACCCCTCCACTTT.